The 21 T cell receptor beta chains in this list originate from one sample, sequenced in a study of T-cell reconstitution after alpha-beta-depleted transplantation in children. Preparation of the TCRbeta library involved a method that used unique molecular identifiers. TCRdb re-called the PCR reads through MiXCR, storing one row per CDR3 protein. The table lists about 78,000 distinct CDR3 sequences, around an eighth of them singletons. Here the sequenced sample was PBMCs, mostly from graft donor cells, taken 180 days after TCRalphabeta/CD19-depleted stem cell transplant. The receptor set was obtained from a male patient aged 2 to 9 who had a stem cell transplant for acute lymphoblastic leukemia, so the T cells may come from the graft donor.

This clonotype was seen ten or more times. The genes are TRBV12-3 or TRBV12-4 and TRBJ2-5, with 8 bases matching TRBD2. The CDR3 has 13 residues. V trimming: 8 bases; J trimming: 3 bases; junction bases outside the gene matches: 5. The CDR3: CASSRGGEETQYF. DNA of the CDR3: TGTGCCAGCTCTCGGGGGGGGGAAGAGACCCAGTACTTC.

This sequence joins TRBV7-8 and TRBJ2-7; no definite D call. Germline CDR1 and CDR2: SGHVS and FQNEAQ. V lost 1 base, J lost 1 base, and 5 bases lay in between. CDR3 size: 13 residues. The CDR3 reads CASSLGLSYEQYF. The CDR3 DNA reads as TGTGCCAGCAGCTTAGGACTTTCCTACGAGCAGTACTTC.

This clonotype has just a few counts. V is TRBV11-2 and J is TRBJ2-7; 12 positions agree with TRBD2. The CDR3 loop spans 19 amino acids. The germline gives CDR1 SGHAT, CDR2 FQNNGV. The ends lost 4 bases at V and 5 bases at J; junction bases unmatched: 18. The CDR3 reads CASSSGRLAGGKAANEQYF. In DNA form, the CDR3 reads TGTGCCAGCAGCTCCGGGAGGCTAGCGGGGGGGAAGGCCGCAAACGAGCAGTACTTC.

The gene calls are TRBV27 and TRBJ2-7; no reliable D call. V shed 1 base and J shed 1 base, with 11 bases lying between them. The CDR3 spans 15 residues. Per germline, CDR1 MNHEY and CDR2 SMNVEV (reference sequence). The CDR3 spells CASSLLERTSYEQYF. The DNA for the CDR3 is TGTGCCAGCAGTTTATTAGAGAGAACTTCCTACGAGCAGTACTTC.

This clonotype is judged medium-sized. The J gene is TRBJ2-7, the V gene TRBV7-2; D call uncertain. Germline CDR1 is SGHTA and CDR2 is FQGNSA. V lost 2 bases to trimming and J lost 4 bases, with 6 bases between them. There are 12 residues in the CDR3. The CDR3 loop is CASSLLLYEQYF. Here the CDR3 DNA reads TGTGCCAGCAGCTTACTGCTTTACGAGCAGTACTTC.

This clonotype was detected ten times or more. The J gene is TRBJ1-1, the V gene TRBV7-6; D remains unclear. V lost 5 bases and J lost 4, with 8 bases in between. The CDR3 consists of 12 residues. Germline loops: CDR1 SGHVS, CDR2 FNYEAQ. CDR3: CASSPDLTEAFF. CDR3 DNA: TGTGCCAGCAGCCCGGACCTCACTGAAGCTTTCTTT. The whole variable domain, remainder taken from reference TRBV7-6 and TRBJ1-1, is GAGVSQSPRYKVTKRGQDVALRCDPISGHVSLYWYRQALGQGPEFLTYFNYEAQQDKSGLPNDRFSAERPEGSISTLTIQRTEQRDSAMYRCASSPDLTEAFFGQGTRLTVV.

In its sample, this clonotype was seen a few times. The chain is built from TRBV27 and TRBJ1-5, with D unclear. This CDR3 is 14 amino acids long. Germline loops: CDR1 MNHEY, CDR2 SMNVEV (reference sequence). Trimming pared 6 bases from V and 6 bases from J, leaving 15 bases between. CDR3 loop: CASSPGPGTQPQHF. In DNA form, the CDR3 reads TGTGCCAGCAGCCCCGGGCCGGGTACTCAGCCCCAGCATTTT.

This chain connects TRBV7-9 to TRBJ2-7, with TRBD1 as a possible D gene (5 bases). Germline CDR1 and CDR2: SEHNR and FQNEAQ (reference sequence). CDR3 size: 12 residues. V gave up 6 bases and J gave up 3 bases, with 9 bases separating them. This chain's CDR3 is CASRGRDYEQYF. The DNA of the CDR3 is TGTGCCAGCAGGGGCAGGGACTACGAGCAGTACTTC.

The J gene is TRBJ2-3, the V gene TRBV7-9; TRBD2 aligns across 8 bases. V gave up 2 bases and J gave up 2 bases; unmatched junction bases: 3. CDR3 length equals 15 residues. Germline values: CDR1 SEHNR, CDR2 FQNEAQ (reference sequence). The CDR3 coding sequence is TGTGCCAGCAGCTTACTAGCGGGCCCCACAGATACGCAGTATTTT. Encoded protein: CASSLLAGPTDTQYF.

This clonotype was found many times. The V and J genes are TRBV5-1 and TRBJ2-3; TRBD2 matches 11 bases. The germline V gene has CDR1 SGHRS and CDR2 YFSETQ. Losses at the gene ends were 4 bases for V and 5 bases for J; bases not matched to a gene: 9. CDR3 length: 16 residues. In nucleotides, the CDR3 is TGCGCCAGCAGCCCCATAGCGGGAGGGAGTGGAGATACGCAGTATTTT. Translating gives CASSPIAGGSGDTQYF.

This clonotype was recorded at least ten times. The chain carries TRBV20-1 and TRBJ2-3; 10 nucleotides align to TRBD2. Germline V gene sequence: CDR1 DFQATT, CDR2 SNEGSKA (reference sequence). J gave up 4 bases and V 5 bases, and 3 bases lay outside the gene matches. The CDR3 loop spans 13 amino acids. CDR3 protein: CSAQREGSDTQYF. In DNA form, the CDR3 reads TGCAGTGCTCAGCGGGAGGGCTCAGATACGCAGTATTTT.

The rearrangement uses TRBV30 and TRBJ2-7, with 12 positions matching TRBD1. Germline V gene sequence: CDR1 GTSNPN, CDR2 SVGIG (reference sequence). There are 13 residues in the CDR3. V lost 1 base and J lost 7; bases outside the gene matches: 2. The CDR3 bases are TGTGCCTGGAGTGGGGACAGGGGGCGAGAGCAGTACTTC. This gives the protein CAWSGDRGREQYF. The variable domain in full, with the rest retrieved from reference TRBV30 and TRBJ2-7, is SQTIHQWPATLVQPVGSPLSLECTVEGTSNPNLYWYRQAAGRGLQLLFYSVGIGQISSEVPQNLSASRPQDRQFILSSKKLLLSDSGFYLCAWSGDRGREQYFGPGTRLTVT.

This clonotype was recorded a few times. This chain joins TRBV6-1 and TRBJ1-5; D might be TRBD1 (5 bases). Looked up from germline, CDR1 is MNHNS and CDR2 is SASEGT. Trimming removed 10 bases at V and 1 base at J, with 8 bases between. The CDR3 has 12 residues. This CDR3 is CAIRESNQPQHF. The CDR3, as DNA: TGTGCCATCAGGGAGAGCAATCAGCCCCAGCATTTT.

Only a few counts were recorded for this clonotype. The chain combines TRBV12-3 or TRBV12-4 with TRBJ2-6; 9 bases line up with TRBD1. The V gene end was trimmed by 3 bases and the J gene end by 0 bases; junction bases not matched to a gene: 6. This CDR3 has 18 residues. The DNA of the CDR3 is TGTGCCAGCAGTTTCCGGGACAGGGTGAGCTCTGGGGCCAACGTCCTGACTTTC. Its protein product is CASSFRDRVSSGANVLTF.

The chain carries TRBV4-3 and TRBJ2-1, with D maybe TRBD2 (6 bases). The ends were cut back, 0 bases at V and 6 bases at J, with 15 bases in the middle. From germline, CDR1 is LGHNA and CDR2 YSLEER. The CDR3 spans 16 residues. The CDR3 spells CASSQEGWSGLNEQFF. As DNA, the CDR3 is TGCGCCAGCAGCCAAGAAGGTTGGAGCGGGCTCAATGAGCAGTTCTTC.

This clonotype appeared many times. The chain joins TRBV5-1 to TRBJ2-7, with D perhaps matching TRBD1 (5 bases). This CDR3 is 13 amino acids long. V was shortened by 2 bases and J by 6 bases, with 12 bases between the two germline ends. Germline V gene sequence: CDR1 SGHRS, CDR2 YFSETQ. DNA for the CDR3: TGCGCCAGCAGCTTAATACCAGGGTCCGAGCAGTACTTC. This encodes CASSLIPGSEQYF. Full variable domain (outside the CDR3, taken from reference TRBV5-1 and TRBJ2-7): KAGVTQTPRYLIKTRGQQVTLSCSPISGHRSVSWYQQTPGQGLQFLFEYFSETQRNKGNFPGRFSGRQFSNSRSEMNVSTLELGDSALYLCASSLIPGSEQYFGPGTRLTVT.

This clonotype appeared a few times. This rearrangement joins TRBV11-1 to TRBJ2-1; tentatively, D is TRBD2 (6 bases). V dropped 6 bases and J dropped 4 bases, with 7 bases sitting between them. The CDR3 sequence is 12 residues long. Germline V lookup: CDR1 SGHAT, CDR2 FQDESV (reference sequence). Here the CDR3 DNA reads TGTGCCAGCAGGGACTATTACAATGAGCAGTTCTTC. This gives the protein CASRDYYNEQFF.

This clonotype occurred many times. The chain is built from TRBV20-1 and TRBJ2-7; 11 bases map to TRBD2. In germline, CDR1 is DFQATT, CDR2 SNEGSKA (reference sequence). V trimming: 4 bases; J trimming: 4 bases; junction bases outside the gene matches: 12. This CDR3 contains 16 residues. CDR3 amino acids: CSATGTSGYFTYEQYF. The CDR3 DNA reads TGCAGTGCTACAGGGACTAGCGGTTACTTCACGTACGAGCAGTACTTC.

V usage is TRBV2 and J usage is TRBJ1-4; a weak D match, TRBD1 (6 bases). The CDR3 contains 15 residues. The V gene lost 6 bases and the J gene lost 8 bases, with 19 bases spanning the gap. Germline V gene data show CDR1 as SNHLY and CDR2 as FYNNEI. The CDR3 protein is CASRVTGGAGEKLFF. CDR3 sequence (DNA): TGTGCCAGCAGGGTAACGGGGGGGGCCGGAGAAAAACTGTTTTTT.

V usage is TRBV20-1 and J usage is TRBJ1-3; no clear D gene. Germline CDR1 reads DFQATT; CDR2 reads SNEGSKA (reference sequence). V lost 4 bases and J 3 bases, leaving 13 bases between the germline ends. The CDR3 is 14 amino acids. The CDR3 loop is CSATYRAIGNTIYF. For the CDR3, the DNA is TGCAGTGCTACCTACCGGGCCATTGGAAACACCATATATTTT.

This clonotype has ten or more counts. V and J are TRBV4-3 and TRBJ2-7, with D possibly matching TRBD1 (6 bases). The CDR3 contains 15 residues. CDR1 and CDR2 from the germline V gene are LGHNA and YSLEER. Trimming stripped 4 bases from V and 3 bases from J, with 16 bases between. The CDR3 reads CASSLFRDTLYEQYF. The CDR3 nucleotides are TGCGCCAGCAGCCTCTTTCGGGACACCCTCTACGAGCAGTACTTC.